This T cell receptor beta chain comes out of a study of shared clonotypes between healthy human individuals. Recent acute infections and vaccinations were absent in the healthy HIV-negative adult donors. Findings and caveats of the study: Owing to a small donor count, the genetic and exposure-history diversity represented was limited.

Each subset's genomic DNA was shared equally among a number of immunoSEQ plates. Researchers sequenced unsorted PBMC DNA using ten immunoSEQ deep assay plates. Here immunoSEQ multiplex PCR was the method, and the copy in TCRdb shows in-frame clones only, minus some. The table has 400,000 to 500,000 clones, 70% to 80% seen once. Notes on this clone: The antigen is not known.

Trimming took 5 bases from V and 7 from J, leaving 17 bases between them. CDR3 size: 14 residues. The germline V gene encodes CDR1 SGHTA and CDR2 FQGTGA. The sequenced sample consisted of PBMCs. The receptor was derived from a woman aged 35 to 49 in good health. Some clones in this sample may be carry-over from other donors' samples. This chain uses TRBV7-3 with TRBJ1-2, with a tentative D call TRBD1 (6 bases). The CDR3 region is CASSPFPGGLGYTF. CDR3 sequence (DNA): TGTGCCAGCAGCCCATTTCCGGGGGGCCTTGGCTACACCTTC.